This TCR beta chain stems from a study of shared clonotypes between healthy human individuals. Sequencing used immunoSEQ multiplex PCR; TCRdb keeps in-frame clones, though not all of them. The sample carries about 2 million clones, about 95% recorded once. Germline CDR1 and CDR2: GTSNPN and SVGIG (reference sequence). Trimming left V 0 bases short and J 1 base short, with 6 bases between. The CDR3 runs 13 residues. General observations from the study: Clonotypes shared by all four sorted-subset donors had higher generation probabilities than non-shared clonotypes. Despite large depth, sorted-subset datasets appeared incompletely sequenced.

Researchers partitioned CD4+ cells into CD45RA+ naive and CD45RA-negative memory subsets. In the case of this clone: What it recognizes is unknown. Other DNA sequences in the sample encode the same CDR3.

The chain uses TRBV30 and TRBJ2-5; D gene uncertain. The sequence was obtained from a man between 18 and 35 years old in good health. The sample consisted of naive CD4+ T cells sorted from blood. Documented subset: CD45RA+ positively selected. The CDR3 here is CAWSVRAQETQYF. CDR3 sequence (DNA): TGTGCCTGGAGTGTACGGGCCCAAGAGACCCAGTACTTC.